The next 11 T cell receptor beta chains were all read from a single sample in a study of T-cell memory formation after mild COVID-19. TCRdb itself ran the 5' RACE reads through MiXCR, one entry per CDR3 protein. The table lists about 270,000 distinct CDR3 sequences, about a sixth of them singletons. Sequenced: PBMCs or a T cell subset sorted from them (not recorded which). The source of these receptors is a man aged 18 to 30 who had mild COVID-19 (a few samples of this study predate the infection). Cell type and time point are not known.

This clonotype was recorded at least ten times. The rearrangement uses TRBV20-1 and TRBJ2-7, with D perhaps assigned TRBD1 or TRBD2 (5 bases each). Germline assignment: CDR1 DFQATT and CDR2 SNEGSKA (reference sequence). The CDR3 totals 14 residues. V lost 0 bases, J lost 0 bases, and 9 bases lay in between. The CDR3 sequence is CSARDPGTSYEQYF. The DNA for the CDR3 is TGCAGTGCTAGAGATCCAGGGACCTCCTACGAGCAGTACTTC.

This clonotype was seen repeatedly, ten times or more. The rearrangement uses TRBV7-8 and TRBJ2-5; 12 bases match TRBD1. This CDR3 has 14 amino acids. CDR1 and CDR2 (germline): SGHVS, FQNEAQ. V shed 4 bases, J shed 6 bases, and the junction held 3 bases outside the gene matches. The CDR3 sequence is CASSWGQGAKTQYF. DNA of the CDR3: TGTGCCAGCAGCTGGGGACAGGGGGCAAAGACCCAGTACTTC.

The chain has TRBV29-1 and TRBJ2-3, with D perhaps TRBD2 (6 bases). Per germline, CDR1 SQVTM and CDR2 ANQGSEA. CDR3 length: 14 amino acids. V lost 7 bases, J lost 1 base, and 15 bases lay in between. CDR3 residues: CSARRGSGTDTQYF. Written as DNA, the CDR3 is TGCAGCGCCCGGCGGGGTTCGGGCACAGATACGCAGTATTTT.

The V and J genes are TRBV11-1 and TRBJ2-6, with D maybe TRBD1 (6 bases). Trimming pared 5 bases from V and 0 bases from J, leaving 17 bases between. From germline, CDR1 is SGHAT and CDR2 FQDESV (reference sequence). The CDR3 covers 18 residues. CDR3 protein: CASSPRGGRSSGANVLTF. The CDR3 DNA reads as TGTGCCAGCAGCCCCCGTGGGGGCCGATCCTCTGGGGCCAACGTCCTGACTTTC.

This chain uses TRBV2 with TRBJ2-5; 7 nucleotides match TRBD1. From germline, CDR1 is SNHLY and CDR2 FYNNEI. V lost 5 bases and J lost 4; bases outside the gene matches: 10. The CDR3 is made up of 15 amino acids. Written as DNA, the CDR3 is TGTGCCAGCAGTTCGACAGGGCCGAGAGGAGAGACCCAGTACTTC. Amino acids: CASSSTGPRGETQYF.

This clonotype appeared a few times. The gene calls are TRBV5-1 and TRBJ2-7; weak D call: TRBD1 (6 bases). There are 15 residues in the CDR3. Germline V CDR1 and CDR2: SGHRS, YFSETQ. The ends were cut back, 2 bases at V and 2 bases at J, with 14 bases in the middle. In DNA form, the CDR3 reads TGCGCCAGCAGCTTCGTCAGGGGAAACGCCTACGAGCAGTACTTC. This sequence encodes CASSFVRGNAYEQYF.

The V gene is TRBV7-9, the J gene TRBJ2-5, with 9 bases matching TRBD1. This CDR3 contains 16 residues. Trimming cost V 5 bases and J 0 bases; bases outside gene matches: 7. CDR1 is SEHNR and CDR2 is FQNEAQ in the germline V gene (reference sequence). This CDR3 is CASSNRDRVYQETQYF. CDR3 nucleotide sequence: TGTGCCAGCAGCAACCGGGACAGGGTCTACCAAGAGACCCAGTACTTC.

The V call is TRBV7-9, the J call TRBJ2-6; D ambiguous. The germline V gene encodes CDR1 SEHNR and CDR2 FQNEAQ (reference sequence). This CDR3 is built from 12 residues. V gave up 5 bases and J gave up 6 bases, with 5 bases separating them. CDR3 sequence reads: CASSLKANVLTF. As DNA, the CDR3 is TGTGCCAGCAGCCTAAAGGCCAACGTCCTGACTTTC.

This clonotype has a handful of counts. This chain joins TRBV9 and TRBJ2-5; 10 nucleotides line up with TRBD2. CDR1 SGDLS and CDR2 YYNGEE come from the germline V gene. The CDR3 contains 15 residues. Trimming cost V 3 bases and J 4 bases; bases outside gene matches: 6. CDR3 coding DNA: TGTGCCAGCAGCGCGCAGCGGGGGGGACTAGAGACCCAGTACTTC. It specifies CASSAQRGGLETQYF. The variable domain in full, with the rest retrieved from reference TRBV9 and TRBJ2-5, is DSGVTQTPKHLITATGQRVTLRCSPRSGDLSVYWYQQSLDQGLQFLIQYYNGEERAKGNILERFSAQQFPDLHSELNLSSLELGDSALYFCASSAQRGGLETQYFGPGTRLLVL.

The sample holds a few counts of this clonotype. This chain connects TRBV4-1 to TRBJ1-1, with TRBD1 matching 12 bases. The CDR3 is 17 amino acids. J lost 1 base, V lost 6 bases, and 9 bases had no gene match. Per the germline V gene, CDR1 is MGHRA and CDR2 is YSYEKL. Here the CDR3 DNA reads TGCGCCAGCAGGGCATGGGGGACAGGGGGCGCGAACACTGAAGCTTTCTTT. Translating gives CASRAWGTGGANTEAFF.

This clonotype was seen only a few times. This chain uses TRBV6-2 or TRBV6-3 with TRBJ2-1, with D unresolved. CDR3 length equals 13 residues. Germline V CDR1 and CDR2: MNHEY, SVGEGT. The CDR3 bases are TGTGCAGGCAGGTCGAGCTCCTACAATGAGCAGTTCTTC. Its translation is CAGRSSSYNEQFF.